This passage covers 2 T cell receptor beta chains from one sample sequenced in a study of blood T cell repertoires in COVID-19. TCRdb's copy holds only in-frame clones and misses some; the assay was immunoSEQ multiplex PCR. The repertoire includes 60,000 to 90,000 clones, under 80% of them detected once, and 2.5% to 3% sits in the top ten. Material: peripheral blood. The receptors come from a human donor with acute or convalescent COVID-19. The donor label of this sample is uncertain.

This clone was observed a few times. This chain joins TRBV18 and TRBJ2-2, with D possibly TRBD2 on 5 matching bases. Trimming took off 6 bases at V and 6 bases at J, with 14 bases between the two ends. Germline V CDR1 and CDR2: KGHSH, LQKENI. This CDR3 contains 14 residues. The chain's CDR3 is CASSSGVNSGELFF. The DNA for the CDR3 is TGTGCCAGCTCCTCCGGGGTTAACTCCGGGGAGCTGTTTTTT. The variable domain in full, completed from reference TRBV18 and TRBJ2-2, reads NAGVMQNPRHLVRRRGQEARLRCSPMKGHSHVYWYRQLPEEGLKFMVYLQKENIIDESGMPKERFSAEFPKEGPSILRIQQVVRGDSAAYFCASSSGVNSGELFFGEGSRLTVL.

The V and J genes are TRBV7-9 and TRBJ2-5; a possible D gene is TRBD1 (6 bases). V dropped 5 bases and J dropped 1 base, with 14 bases sitting between them. The CDR3 contains 15 residues. Germline V gives CDR1 SEHNR, CDR2 FQNEAQ (reference sequence). CDR3 sequence reads: CASSPLGGVQETQYF. The CDR3 bases are TGTGCCAGCAGCCCCCTAGGGGGAGTCCAAGAGACCCAGTACTTC.